This T cell receptor (beta chain) came from a study of blood T cells in healthy people across ages. On the study more broadly: Template switching caught about one barcoded beta molecule for each two T cells.

The use of a sample-barcoded 5' primer and a J-beta primer mix characterized a second PCR of about 7 to 12 cycles. Each of the samples gave a minimum of 2.5 million paired-end reads that contained CDR3. TCRdb ran MiXCR on the 5' RACE reads and lists one entry per CDR3 protein. The sample records 1.5 million to 1.9 million distinct CDR3 sequences, approximately 42% being singletons. Each sample yielded at least 5 micrograms of PBMC total RNA. The CDR3 is 17 residues long. J lost 2 bases, V lost 5 bases, and 11 bases had no gene match. Germline loops: CDR1 SEHNR, CDR2 FQNEAQ (reference sequence). Study outcomes and limitations: The percentage of naive T cells correlated strongly with TCR beta diversity.

There are a few counts of this clonotype. What it binds is not known. The sequence was collected from a woman aged 18-29 years in good health. The sample consisted of blood. This chain links TRBV7-9 with TRBJ2-3, with 9 bases lining up with TRBD1. CDR3 protein: CASSGRPDRGPTDTQYF. The CDR3 DNA reads as TGTGCCAGCAGCGGCCGGCCGGACAGGGGTCCCACAGATACGCAGTATTTT.